This T cell receptor (beta chain) was observed in a study of shared clonotypes between healthy human individuals. V lost 1 base to trimming and J lost 3 bases; unmatched junction nucleotides: 9. This CDR3 is 17 amino acids long. Germline CDR1 reads SGHTA; CDR2 reads FQGNSA. Adult Caucasians living in Nashville, Tennessee made up all of the donors. Sequencing was performed with immunoSEQ multiplex PCR; in TCRdb, only in-frame clones are kept and a portion is missing. The sample records about 2 million clones, roughly 95% being singletons. The receptor was derived from a young man in good health. This chain joins TRBV7-2 and TRBJ2-7; TRBD2 agrees at 10 bases. Sequenced: naive CD4+ T cells sorted from blood. As to subset: CD45RA+ positively selected. The CDR3 loop is CASSLVSSGSLYYEQYF. CDR3 sequence (DNA): TGTGCCAGCAGCTTAGTGTCTAGCGGGAGTTTATACTACGAGCAGTACTTC.